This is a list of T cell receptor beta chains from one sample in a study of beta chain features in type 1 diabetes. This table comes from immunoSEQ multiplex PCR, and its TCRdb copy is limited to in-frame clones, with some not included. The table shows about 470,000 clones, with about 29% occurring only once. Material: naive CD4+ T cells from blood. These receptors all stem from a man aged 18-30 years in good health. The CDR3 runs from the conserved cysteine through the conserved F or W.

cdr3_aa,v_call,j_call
CSVHSDRSHNEQFF,TRBV29-1,TRBJ2-1
CASSRVTGTEAFF,TRBV6-5,TRBJ1-1
CASSPRASPSYNEQFF,TRBV5-1,TRBJ2-1
CASSLARAGQETQYF,TRBV5-1,TRBJ2-5
CAINGGAPSTDTQYF,TRBV10-3,TRBJ2-3
CASSPFGIQGNEQFF,TRBV18,TRBJ2-1
CASIRGQGLSEQYF,TRBV28,TRBJ2-7
CASSRQGADGYTF,TRBV7-9,TRBJ1-2
CASSPETSDYNEQFF,TRBV7-6,TRBJ2-1
CSVGLAGSGELFF,TRBV29-1,TRBJ2-2
CASSSAGANVLTF,TRBV7-3,TRBJ2-6
CASRDLGEKLFF,TRBV6-6,TRBJ1-4
CASSYWRGENTEAFF,TRBV7-9,TRBJ1-1
CASSQEIEFATMTQYF,TRBV4-2,TRBJ2-5
CAWSPQGNGYTF,TRBV30,TRBJ1-2
CASSLQILAGPLSYNEQFF,TRBV13,TRBJ2-1
CASGQSSYEQYF,TRBV25-1,TRBJ2-7
CASRIWTGELFF,TRBV7-8,TRBJ2-2
CASRGELAPYNEQFF,TRBV6-1,TRBJ2-1
CASSPPSLRQETQYF,TRBV5-1,TRBJ2-5
CASSQVGDRASGYTF,TRBV4-1,TRBJ1-2
CASSHPVHGQEVLYEQYF,TRBV23-1,TRBJ2-7
CASSRGTSLPKYF,TRBV2,TRBJ2-7
CASSLDAGPYEQYF,TRBV7-2,TRBJ2-7
CSAGGAGGFVNEQYF,TRBV29-1,TRBJ2-7
CASSRGVAAKNIQYF,TRBV6-5,TRBJ2-4
CASSVPRFNYGYTF,TRBV2,TRBJ1-2
CASIGTSRDNEQFF,TRBV2,TRBJ2-1
CAWRGQGGNQPQHF,TRBV30,TRBJ1-5
CATSRDLLAGVVETQYF,TRBV15,TRBJ2-5
CASSDYHGSSYEQYF,TRBV6-1,TRBJ2-7
CASSLDHVYNEQFF,TRBV7-9,TRBJ2-1
CSASPVGGWDEQYF,TRBV29-1,TRBJ2-7
CASSLSGRKSSDEQFF,TRBV13,TRBJ2-1
CASSQTDRGHNEQFF,TRBV4-1,TRBJ2-1
CASSPDSLETQYF,TRBV21-1,TRBJ2-5
CAWTGQVSGYTF,TRBV30,TRBJ1-2
CASSTDVGEQYF,TRBV5-1,TRBJ2-7
CAIRAGLSTDTQYF,TRBV10-3,TRBJ2-3
CAWSPGEPGGYTF,TRBV30,TRBJ1-2
CASSLAGETQYF,TRBV7-9,TRBJ2-5
CAWREDGENQPQHF,TRBV30,TRBJ1-5
CASSFSGVNTEAFF,TRBV28,TRBJ1-1
CASSLSGPSYEQYF,TRBV5-4,TRBJ2-7
CASSQEHGRNIQYF,TRBV4-3,TRBJ2-4
CSGLSGSVIYEQFF,TRBV29-1,TRBJ2-1
CASSSPGTALNTEAFF,TRBV28,TRBJ1-1
CAWSVSGQSYEQYF,TRBV30,TRBJ2-7
CASSQQGGKSANEQYF,TRBV4-1,TRBJ2-7
CASSLASGTDTQYF,TRBV7-9,TRBJ2-3
CASSLARTGREEKLFF,TRBV7-2,TRBJ1-4
CASRRAGGAKNIQYF,TRBV2,TRBJ2-4
CASSQGHFATNEKLFF,TRBV4-1,TRBJ1-4
CASSAASGRGTDTQYF,TRBV27,TRBJ2-3
CSVEVGRGPDTQYF,TRBV29-1,TRBJ2-3
CASGEKGDQPQHF,TRBV18,TRBJ1-5
CASSLAGGTYEQYF,TRBV5-1,TRBJ2-7